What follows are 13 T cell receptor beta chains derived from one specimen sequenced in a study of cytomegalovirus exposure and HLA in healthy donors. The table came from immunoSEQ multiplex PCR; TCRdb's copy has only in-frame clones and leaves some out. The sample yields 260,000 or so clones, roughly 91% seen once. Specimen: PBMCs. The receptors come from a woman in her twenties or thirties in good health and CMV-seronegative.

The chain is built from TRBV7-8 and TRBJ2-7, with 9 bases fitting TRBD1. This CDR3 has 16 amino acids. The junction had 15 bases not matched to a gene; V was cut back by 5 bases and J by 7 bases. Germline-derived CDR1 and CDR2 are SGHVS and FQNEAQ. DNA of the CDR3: TGTGCCAGCAGCCCGTTGACCGGGACAGGGATAAGGGAGCAGTACTTC. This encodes CASSPLTGTGIREQYF.

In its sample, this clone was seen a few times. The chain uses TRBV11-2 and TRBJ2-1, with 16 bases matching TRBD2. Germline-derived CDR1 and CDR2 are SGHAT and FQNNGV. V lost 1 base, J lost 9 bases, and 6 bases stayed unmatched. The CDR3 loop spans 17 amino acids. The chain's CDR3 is CASSLVGLAGGPGEQFF. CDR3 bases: TGTGCCAGCAGCTTAGTGGGACTAGCGGGAGGGCCAGGTGAGCAGTTCTTC.

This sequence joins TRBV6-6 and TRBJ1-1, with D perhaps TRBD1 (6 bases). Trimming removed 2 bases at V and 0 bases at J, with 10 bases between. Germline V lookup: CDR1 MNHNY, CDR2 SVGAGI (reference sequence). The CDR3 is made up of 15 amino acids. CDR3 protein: CASSYIRGLNTEAFF. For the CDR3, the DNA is TGTGCCAGCAGTTACATCCGGGGGCTGAACACTGAAGCTTTCTTT.

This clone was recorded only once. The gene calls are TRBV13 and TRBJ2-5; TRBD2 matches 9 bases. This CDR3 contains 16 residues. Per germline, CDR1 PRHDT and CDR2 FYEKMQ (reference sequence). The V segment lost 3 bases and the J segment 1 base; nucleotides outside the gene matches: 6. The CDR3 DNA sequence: TGTGCCAGCAGCTTCCCTCTAGCGGGGTCCCAAGAGACCCAGTACTTC. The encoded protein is CASSFPLAGSQETQYF.

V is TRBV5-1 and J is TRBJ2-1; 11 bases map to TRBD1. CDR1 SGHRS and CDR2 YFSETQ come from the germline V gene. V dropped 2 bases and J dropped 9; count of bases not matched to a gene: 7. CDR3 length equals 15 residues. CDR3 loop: CASSFGQGAFGEQFF. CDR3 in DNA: TGCGCCAGCAGCTTCGGACAGGGGGCGTTCGGTGAGCAGTTCTTC.

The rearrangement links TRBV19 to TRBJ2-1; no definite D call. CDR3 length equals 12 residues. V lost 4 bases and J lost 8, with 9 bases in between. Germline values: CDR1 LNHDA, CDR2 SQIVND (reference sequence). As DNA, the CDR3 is TGTGCCAGTAGTAAATATAACGATGAGCAGTTCTTC. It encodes CASSKYNDEQFF.

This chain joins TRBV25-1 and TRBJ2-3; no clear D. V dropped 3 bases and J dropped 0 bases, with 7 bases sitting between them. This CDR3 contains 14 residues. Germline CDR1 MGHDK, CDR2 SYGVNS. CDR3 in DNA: TGTGCCAGCAGTGACCTTGCTAGCACAGATACGCAGTATTTT. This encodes CASSDLASTDTQYF.

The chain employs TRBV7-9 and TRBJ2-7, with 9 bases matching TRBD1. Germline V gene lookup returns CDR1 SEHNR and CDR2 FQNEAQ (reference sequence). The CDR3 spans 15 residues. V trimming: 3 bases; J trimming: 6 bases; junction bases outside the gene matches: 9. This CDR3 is CASSFSATGGTEQYF. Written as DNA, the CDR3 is TGTGCCAGCAGCTTTAGTGCCACAGGGGGCACCGAGCAGTACTTC.

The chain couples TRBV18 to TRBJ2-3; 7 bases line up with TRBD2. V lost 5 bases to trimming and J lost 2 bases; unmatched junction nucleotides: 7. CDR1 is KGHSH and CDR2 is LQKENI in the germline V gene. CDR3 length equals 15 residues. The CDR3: CASSSSSGNTDTQYF. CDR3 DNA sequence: TGTGCCAGCTCATCTTCTAGCGGAAACACAGATACGCAGTATTTT.

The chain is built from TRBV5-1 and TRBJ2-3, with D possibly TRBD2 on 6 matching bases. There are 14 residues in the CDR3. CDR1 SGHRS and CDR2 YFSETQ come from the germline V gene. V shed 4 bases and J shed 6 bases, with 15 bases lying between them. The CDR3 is CASSAGGGGDTQYF. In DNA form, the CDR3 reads TGCGCCAGCAGCGCCGGGGGAGGAGGGGATACGCAGTATTTT.

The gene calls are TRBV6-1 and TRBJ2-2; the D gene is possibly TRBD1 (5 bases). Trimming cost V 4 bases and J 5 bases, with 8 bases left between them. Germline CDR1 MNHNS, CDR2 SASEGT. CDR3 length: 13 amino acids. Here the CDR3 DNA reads TGTGCCAGCAGTGTGGGGCCAACCGGGGAGCTGTTTTTT. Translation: CASSVGPTGELFF.

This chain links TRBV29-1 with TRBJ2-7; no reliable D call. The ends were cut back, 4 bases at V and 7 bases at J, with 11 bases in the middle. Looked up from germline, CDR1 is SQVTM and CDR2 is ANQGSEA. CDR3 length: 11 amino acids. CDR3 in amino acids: CSVARAKEQYF. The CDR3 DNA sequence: TGCAGCGTTGCGAGAGCTAAAGAGCAGTACTTC.

CDR3 loop: CAISERPGTGDNEQFF. For the CDR3, the DNA is TGTGCCATCAGTGAGAGGCCCGGGACAGGGGACAATGAGCAGTTCTTC. The chain uses TRBV10-3 and TRBJ2-1, with TRBD1 matching 10 bases. The V gene's germline CDR1 is ENHRY and CDR2 SYGVKD. The CDR3 length is 16 residues. V gave up 2 bases and J gave up 5 bases; unmatched junction bases: 6.